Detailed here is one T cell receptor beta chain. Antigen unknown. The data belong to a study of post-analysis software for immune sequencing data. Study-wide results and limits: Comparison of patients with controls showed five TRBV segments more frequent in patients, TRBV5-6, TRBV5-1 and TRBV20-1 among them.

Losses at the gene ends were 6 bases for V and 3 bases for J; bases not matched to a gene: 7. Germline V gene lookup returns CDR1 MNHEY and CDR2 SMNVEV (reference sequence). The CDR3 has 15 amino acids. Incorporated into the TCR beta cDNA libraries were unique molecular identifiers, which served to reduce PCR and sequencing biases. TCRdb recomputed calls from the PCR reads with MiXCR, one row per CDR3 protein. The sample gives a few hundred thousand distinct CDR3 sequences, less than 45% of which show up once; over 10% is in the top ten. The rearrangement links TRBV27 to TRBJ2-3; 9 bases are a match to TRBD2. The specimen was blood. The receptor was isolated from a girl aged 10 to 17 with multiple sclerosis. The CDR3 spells CASRISGSSTDTQYF. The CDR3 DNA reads TGTGCCAGCAGGATTAGCGGGAGTTCGACAGATACGCAGTATTTT.